A selection of T cell receptor beta chains follows, all from one sample in a study of cytomegalovirus exposure and HLA in healthy donors. Using immunoSEQ multiplex PCR, the repertoire was profiled, and TCRdb retains in-frame clones only, with some absent. The repertoire includes about 95,000 clones, around 81% of them detected once, and around 4.2% sits in the top ten. What was sequenced was PBMCs. These receptors all stem from a woman in her 70s in good health and CMV-seropositive. The CDR3 runs from the conserved cysteine through the conserved F or W. Each record gives: J gene, V gene, clone size, D gene, CDR3 DNA, CDR3 protein. A D gene is named only where the DNA matches it firmly. Rows give clone size only sometimes, using once, few, many, or a class for an expanded clone.

J: TRBJ2-1; V: TRBV7-7; size: .; D: TRBD2; DNA: TGTGCTAGCAGCGTCGGGACTAGCCGAACGAATGAGCAGTTCTTC; CDR3: CASSVGTSRTNEQFF
J: TRBJ2-5; V: TRBV5-4; size: .; D: .; DNA: TGTGCCAGCAGCTTAGGACCAGGGCGCCAAGAGACCCAGTACTTC; CDR3: CASSLGPGRQETQYF
J: TRBJ1-6; V: TRBV7-8; size: .; D: TRBD1; DNA: TGTGCCAGCAGCTTAAGCCAGGGGGGAAATTCACCCCTCCACTTT; CDR3: CASSLSQGGNSPLHF
J: TRBJ1-2; V: TRBV10-2; size: .; D: .; DNA: TGCGCCAGCAGTGAGCCGGGGAACTATGGCTACACCTTC; CDR3: CASSEPGNYGYTF
J: TRBJ1-4; V: TRBV28; size: .; D: TRBD1; DNA: TGTGCCAGCAGTTTGAGGGACAGGGGGGGTGAAAAACTGTTTTTT; CDR3: CASSLRDRGGEKLFF
J: TRBJ2-7; V: TRBV29-1; size: .; D: TRBD2; DNA: TGCAGCGTTGTAAGTCACAGGGTAGGGACTAGCGGGAGCCCGTCCTACGAGCAGTACTTC; CDR3: CSVVSHRVGTSGSPSYEQYF
J: TRBJ2-1; V: TRBV4-3; size: once; D: TRBD2; DNA: TGCGCCAGCAGCCATCTTAGCGGGAGCTATGAGCAGTTCTTC; CDR3: CASSHLSGSYEQFF
J: TRBJ2-1; V: TRBV29-1; size: .; D: TRBD2; DNA: TGCAGCGTTGGGACTAGCGGGGGCTCCTACAATGAGCAGTTCTTC; CDR3: CSVGTSGGSYNEQFF
J: TRBJ2-5; V: TRBV28; size: .; D: .; DNA: TGTGCCAGCAGATACCGGTACCAAGAGACCCAGTACTTC; CDR3: CASRYRYQETQYF
J: TRBJ1-1; V: TRBV19; size: .; D: .; DNA: TGTGCCACAAGCGCCCACACTGAAGCTTTCTTT; CDR3: CATSAHTEAFF
J: TRBJ2-4; V: TRBV7-8; size: .; D: TRBD2; DNA: TGTGCCAGCAGCTTTACGACTAGCGGGGTGGTAGACATTCAGTACTTC; CDR3: CASSFTTSGVVDIQYF
J: TRBJ2-1; V: TRBV5-1; size: few; D: TRBD2; DNA: TGCGCCAGCAGCTTGGATCTAGCGGGAGGGCAGTTCTTC; CDR3: CASSLDLAGGQFF
J: TRBJ2-3; V: TRBV5-1; size: .; D: TRBD2; DNA: TGCGCCAGCAGCTTGGCCGGGACTAGGAGGGCGGATACGCAGTATTTT; CDR3: CASSLAGTRRADTQYF
J: TRBJ2-7; V: TRBV11-2; size: .; D: .; DNA: TGTGCCAGCAGCTTAGTGCAGGGCTCATACGAGCAGTACTTC; CDR3: CASSLVQGSYEQYF
J: TRBJ1-5; V: TRBV28; size: .; D: TRBD1; DNA: TGTGCCAGCAGTGAGACAGGGTACGATAGCAATCAGCCCCAGCATTTT; CDR3: CASSETGYDSNQPQHF
J: TRBJ2-1; V: TRBV9; size: .; D: .; DNA: TGTGCCAGCAGCGTAGTAGGGGTCGGCTCCTACAATGAGCAGTTCTTC; CDR3: CASSVVGVGSYNEQFF
J: TRBJ2-2; V: TRBV13; size: .; D: .; DNA: TGTGCCAGCAGCTTCCAGGGATACACCGGGGAGCTGTTTTTT; CDR3: CASSFQGYTGELFF
J: TRBJ2-7; V: TRBV25-1; size: .; D: .; DNA: TGTGCCAGCAGCGAATTGGGCGGGACAGCCTACGAGCAGTACTTC; CDR3: CASSELGGTAYEQYF
J: TRBJ1-2; V: TRBV28; size: .; D: .; DNA: TGTGTCAGCAGTTATAGGGAGGGATACACCTTC; CDR3: CVSSYREGYTF
J: TRBJ2-1; V: TRBV18; size: .; D: TRBD1; DNA: TGTGCCAGCTCAGAGGGACAGGGGTATGAGCAGTTCTTC; CDR3: CASSEGQGYEQFF
J: TRBJ1-2; V: TRBV28; size: .; D: TRBD1; DNA: TGTGCCAGCAGTTTGTCAGGACAGGGATATGGCTACACCTTC; CDR3: CASSLSGQGYGYTF
J: TRBJ2-2; V: TRBV23-1; size: .; D: TRBD1; DNA: TGCGCCAGCGGAACAATAGGGGGCCGGGAGCTGTTTTTT; CDR3: CASGTIGGRELFF
J: TRBJ2-3; V: TRBV7-9; size: few; D: .; DNA: TGTGCCAGCAGCTTAGGATTGGTCTCGGGAGATACGCAGTATTTT; CDR3: CASSLGLVSGDTQYF
J: TRBJ2-5; V: TRBV5-6; size: .; D: .; DNA: TGTGCCAGCAGCTTGGGAGGTATCCCAGAGACCCAGTACTTC; CDR3: CASSLGGIPETQYF
J: TRBJ2-1; V: TRBV19; size: .; D: TRBD2; DNA: TGTGCCAGTAGTCCCCGGACTAGAGGTGATAATGAGCAGTTCTTC; CDR3: CASSPRTRGDNEQFF
J: TRBJ2-6; V: TRBV6-1; size: few; D: .; DNA: TGTGCCAGCAGTAATCTGGCCCCTGGGGCCAACGTCCTGACTTTC; CDR3: CASSNLAPGANVLTF
J: TRBJ2-3; V: TRBV10-3; size: once; D: .; DNA: TGTGCCATCAGTGATACAGGGTATGGCACAGATACGCAGTATTTT; CDR3: CAISDTGYGTDTQYF
J: TRBJ2-2; V: TRBV7-9; size: .; D: .; DNA: TGTGCCAGCAGCCCCCGGTACGGAGGTACGAACACCGGGGAGCTGTTTTTT; CDR3: CASSPRYGGTNTGELFF
J: TRBJ2-7; V: TRBV10-3; size: few; D: .; DNA: TGTGCCATCAGTGAGCCCGGCGGATCCTACGAGCAGTACTTC; CDR3: CAISEPGGSYEQYF
J: TRBJ2-7; V: TRBV7-2; size: .; D: TRBD2; DNA: TGTGCCAGCAGCTTAGGCCCCCCGGGAGGTACCTACGAGCAGTACTTC; CDR3: CASSLGPPGGTYEQYF
J: TRBJ1-4; V: TRBV4-3; size: few; D: .; DNA: TGCGCCAGCAGCCAAGGTCGGGGAATAGATGAAAAACTGTTTTTT; CDR3: CASSQGRGIDEKLFF
J: TRBJ2-1; V: TRBV19; size: once; D: .; DNA: TGTGCCAGTAGTCCCGCAGGAGGGAGCGGTGAGCAGTTCTTC; CDR3: CASSPAGGSGEQFF
J: TRBJ1-1; V: TRBV13; size: few; D: .; DNA: TGTGCCAGCAGCTTAGAGCGCAACACTGAAGCTTTCTTT; CDR3: CASSLERNTEAFF
J: TRBJ1-1; V: TRBV11-3; size: .; D: TRBD1; DNA: TGTGCCAGCAGCCTGTGGGGAAGGACAGGGCCTGAAGCTTTCTTT; CDR3: CASSLWGRTGPEAFF
J: TRBJ2-7; V: TRBV7-2; size: .; D: .; DNA: TGTGCCAGCAGCTTAGCGCTGACTACCCCGTACGAGCAGTACTTC; CDR3: CASSLALTTPYEQYF
J: TRBJ2-2; V: TRBV4-1; size: .; D: .; DNA: TGCGCCAGCAGCCAAGATATGGTAGCTGGGGAGCTGTTTTTT; CDR3: CASSQDMVAGELFF
J: TRBJ1-4; V: TRBV9; size: .; D: TRBD1; DNA: TGTGCCAGCAGCGCAGTCGACAGATTCGGACAGGGTCAGGAGGAAAAACTGTTTTTT; CDR3: CASSAVDRFGQGQEEKLFF
J: TRBJ2-2; V: TRBV5-5; size: .; D: .; DNA: TGTGCCAGCAGCTTGGGTAGCCGCAGGGTAAACACCGGGGAGCTGTTTTTT; CDR3: CASSLGSRRVNTGELFF
J: TRBJ2-5; V: TRBV19; size: .; D: TRBD1; DNA: TGTGCCAGTAGTGTGTACCCAGACCGCAGGGGGCGTGAGACCCAGTACTTC; CDR3: CASSVYPDRRGRETQYF
J: TRBJ2-1; V: TRBV11-3; size: .; D: TRBD2; DNA: TGTGCCAGCAGCCCCCTCGGCGGGAGTATTGTTAATGAGCAGTTCTTC; CDR3: CASSPLGGSIVNEQFF
J: TRBJ1-2; V: TRBV7-3; size: .; D: .; DNA: TGTGCCAGCAGCCCGCAGGGGTTGTCCCCGGGGGGCTACACCTTC; CDR3: CASSPQGLSPGGYTF
J: TRBJ2-2; V: TRBV9; size: .; D: .; DNA: TGTGCCAGCATGGCCAACACCGGGGAGCTGTTTTTT; CDR3: CASMANTGELFF
J: TRBJ2-7; V: TRBV7-9; size: .; D: TRBD1; DNA: TGTGCCAGCAGGTCGAACAGGGGTGGCTCCTACGAGCAGTACTTC; CDR3: CASRSNRGGSYEQYF
J: TRBJ2-7; V: TRBV4-3; size: .; D: TRBD1; DNA: TGCGCCAGCAGCCAATATAGGGGGCACCGTCTCTACGAGCAGTACTTC; CDR3: CASSQYRGHRLYEQYF
J: TRBJ2-7; V: TRBV2; size: .; D: .; DNA: TGTGCCAGCGAGCGTTACGGGGACGAGCAGTACTTC; CDR3: CASERYGDEQYF